This T cell receptor beta chain derives from a study of blood T cells in healthy people across ages. This clonotype was counted a few times. The CDR3 totals 17 residues. Germline V gene data show CDR1 as SGHRS and CDR2 as YFSETQ. V lost 4 bases and J lost 0, with 16 bases in between. Combining a sample-barcoded 5' primer with a J-beta primer mix, a second PCR ran for roughly 7 to 12 cycles. Via MiXCR, TCRdb re-called the 5' RACE reads, giving one row per CDR3 protein. Of 850,000 to 950,000 distinct CDR3 sequences detected, 25% to 30% appear once; the ten largest clones hold roughly 17%. This chain links TRBV5-1 with TRBJ2-2, with D unresolved. The origin of this receptor is a woman aged 80 or over in good health. Material: blood. This chain's CDR3 is CASSERGLSANTGELFF. The DNA of the CDR3 is TGCGCCAGCAGCGAGCGTGGGCTATCCGCGAACACCGGGGAGCTGTTTTTT.